These 10 T cell receptor beta chains were sequenced from one sample in a study of T cells in Graves' hyperthyroidism and ophthalmopathy. The CDR3 regions of TCR beta were amplified from RNA transcripts. HTBI primers were the set used in a first-round RT-PCR of the TCR CDR3. TCRdb reprocessed the multiplex PCR reads via MiXCR and lists one record per CDR3 protein. The sample holds 200,000 or so distinct CDR3 sequences, approximately 16% seen once. Specimen: blood. The origin of the receptors is a woman between 50 and 59 years old with Graves' hyperthyroidism.

In its sample, this clonotype was seen many times. The CDR3 DNA follows: TGTGCCAGCAGTGGCAGCACGTCGGGCAATCAGCCCCAGCATTTT. Translation gives CASSGSTSGNQPQHF. The gene calls are TRBV6-1 and TRBJ1-5; D remains unclear. The CDR3 covers 15 residues. V was clipped by 4 bases and J by 2 bases, with 12 bases between them. Germline-derived CDR1 and CDR2 are MNHNS and SASEGT.

V usage is TRBV28 and J usage is TRBJ1-1, with D possibly matching TRBD1 (5 bases). Germline V gene sequence: CDR1 MDHEN, CDR2 SYDVKM. The CDR3 length is 14 residues. V was cut by 7 bases and J by 1 base, with 13 bases left in between. CDR3 loop: CASTPSGANTEAFF. CDR3 DNA sequence: TGTGCCAGCACCCCCTCTGGGGCGAACACTGAAGCTTTCTTT.

This clonotype was counted only a few times. The chain joins TRBV5-4 to TRBJ2-2; D remains ambiguous. Germline loops: CDR1 SGHNT, CDR2 YYREEE (reference sequence). Deletions cut 7 bases from V and 3 bases from J, with 10 bases between. The CDR3 has 13 residues. CDR3 amino acids: CASSGLDTGELFF. As DNA, the CDR3 is TGTGCCAGCTCTGGTTTGGACACCGGGGAGCTGTTTTTT.

This clonotype was counted ten times or more. The V and J genes are TRBV6-1 and TRBJ2-5, with 9 nucleotides matching TRBD2. CDR1 is MNHNS, CDR2 SASEGT, per germline. The ends lost 3 bases at V and 5 bases at J; junction bases unmatched: 7. This CDR3 spans 15 amino acids. The CDR3 nucleotides are TGTGCCAGCAGTGATTGGCGGGAGGGCCGTGAGACCCAGTACTTC. As protein: CASSDWREGRETQYF.

CDR3 loop: CASSTLAGGWAQYF. The DNA of the CDR3 is TGTGCCAGCAGCACCCTAGCGGGAGGTTGGGCCCAGTACTTC. The chain combines TRBV9 with TRBJ2-5, with 11 bases aligning to TRBD2. The CDR3 is 14 amino acids. V lost 4 bases to trimming and J lost 9 bases; unmatched junction nucleotides: 8. Per germline, CDR1 SGDLS and CDR2 YYNGEE. The variable domain in full, completed from reference TRBV9 and TRBJ2-5, reads DSGVTQTPKHLITATGQRVTLRCSPRSGDLSVYWYQQSLDQGLQFLIQYYNGEERAKGNILERFSAQQFPDLHSELNLSSLELGDSALYFCASSTLAGGWAQYFGPGTRLLVL.

Regarding this clonotype: The junction departs from the called germline gene at one end, perhaps through a read error. The chain has TRBV12-3 or TRBV12-4 and TRBJ2-2, with D possibly called TRBD1 or TRBD2 (5 bases each). The CDR3 extends over 13 amino acids. CDR3 nucleotides: TGTGCCACCAGGGATGCGAACACCGGGGAGCCGTTTTTT. Translation gives CATRDANTGEPFF.

This clonotype has a count of ten or more. The genes are TRBV7-8 and TRBJ2-1, with 9 bases fitting TRBD2. With 4 bases clipped from V and 9 bases from J, the junction kept 7 bases outside the gene matches. The CDR3 is 14 residues long. Germline CDR1 and CDR2: SGHVS and FQNEAQ. Here the CDR3 reads CASSYLAGNSEQFF. The CDR3 DNA sequence: TGTGCCAGCAGCTACCTAGCGGGAAATAGTGAGCAGTTCTTC.

This clonotype was observed at least ten times. V is TRBV7-3 and J is TRBJ2-2; D is possibly TRBD2 (5 bases). V was shortened by 2 bases and J by 0 bases, with 10 bases between the two germline ends. Germline CDR1 SGHTA, CDR2 FQGTGA. CDR3 length: 16 residues. CDR3 DNA: TGTGCCAGCAGCTTAGGAGCGGCCGCGAACACCGGGGAGCTGTTTTTT. Translating it yields CASSLGAAANTGELFF.

The table lists this clonotype with many counts. V gene TRBV12-3 or TRBV12-4 combines with J gene TRBJ1-5; D remains unclear. V dropped 8 bases and J dropped 5 bases, with 10 bases sitting between them. The CDR3 extends over 12 amino acids. The CDR3 DNA follows: TGTGCCAGCCGCCGGACCGATCAGCCCCAGCATTTT. Encoded protein: CASRRTDQPQHF.

The table lists this clonotype with many counts. The gene calls are TRBV4-2 and TRBJ2-5; 14 nucleotides match TRBD2. The CDR3 contains 16 residues. Germline lookup yields CDR1 LGHNA and CDR2 YNFKEQ. V lost 0 bases and J lost 3; bases outside the gene matches: 0. CDR3 sequence: CASSQEGLAGEETQYF. As DNA, the CDR3 is TGTGCCAGCAGCCAAGAGGGACTAGCGGGAGAAGAGACCCAGTACTTC.